This T cell receptor beta chain was recovered during a study of T cells in Graves' hyperthyroidism and ophthalmopathy. There are many counts of this clonotype. The CDR3 covers 14 residues. With V trimmed by 3 bases and J by 5 bases, 7 bases remained unmatched. Germline V CDR1 and CDR2: SEHNR, FQNEAQ (reference sequence). PBMCs were derived from roughly 10 ml fresh peripheral blood. Regions amplified from RNA transcripts were the TCR beta CDR3 regions. The primer set for the first-round RT-PCR of the TCR CDR3 was HTBI. One entry per CDR3 protein, called by TCRdb with MiXCR from the multiplex PCR reads. The sample yields around 720,000 distinct CDR3 sequences, approximately 36% seen once.

V usage is TRBV7-9 and J usage is TRBJ2-7; 7 bases fit TRBD1. The clonotype was recovered from a woman in her thirties or forties with Graves' hyperthyroidism. The sample consisted of blood. CDR3 sequence (DNA): TGTGCCAGCAGCTTCTGGCAGGGGGACGACGAGCAGTACTTC. Translating it yields CASSFWQGDDEQYF.